These 20 T cell receptor beta chains were sequenced from one sample in a study of T-cell memory formation after mild COVID-19. TCRdb itself ran the 5' RACE reads through MiXCR, one entry per CDR3 protein. This sample has over 250,000 distinct CDR3 sequences, with roughly 15% found just once. Sequencing was performed on PBMCs or a T cell subset sorted from them (not recorded which). These receptors were obtained from a man aged 18 to 30 who had mild COVID-19 (a few samples of this study predate the infection). Cell type and time point are not known.

This clonotype was picked up many times. This chain links TRBV18 with TRBJ1-1; a weak D match, TRBD1 (5 bases). Looked up from germline, CDR1 is KGHSH and CDR2 is LQKENI. V lost 3 bases and J 5 bases, leaving 13 bases between the germline ends. This CDR3 is 14 amino acids long. CDR3: CASSPSRGGTEAFF. The CDR3 nucleotides are TGTGCCAGCTCACCTTCTAGGGGCGGGACTGAAGCTTTCTTT.

The chain joins TRBV12-3 or TRBV12-4 to TRBJ2-5; TRBD1 aligns across 8 bases. This CDR3 comprises 15 residues. V shed 6 bases and J 5 bases; nucleotides not matched to a gene: 11. This CDR3 is CASRPSGGSVETQYF. CDR3 bases: TGTGCCAGCAGACCTTCAGGGGGCTCGGTGGAGACCCAGTACTTC.

This clonotype was observed a handful of times. The V call is TRBV9, the J call TRBJ2-5; maybe TRBD2 (7 bases). Trimming pared 2 bases from V and 4 bases from J, leaving 12 bases between. The CDR3 has 14 amino acids. CDR1 and CDR2 (germline): SGDLS, YYNGEE. This CDR3 is CASSVSGEGETQYF. CDR3 nucleotide sequence: TGTGCCAGCAGCGTCTCAGGGGAGGGAGAGACCCAGTACTTC.

J is TRBJ1-2 and V is TRBV11-2; no reliable D call. Trimming took off 1 base at V and 8 bases at J, with 11 bases between the two ends. Germline V gives CDR1 SGHAT, CDR2 FQNNGV. This CDR3 region has 13 residues. DNA of the CDR3: TGTGCCAGCAGCTTAGTAGCCGGGGAAGGCTACACCTTC. It specifies CASSLVAGEGYTF.

The chain carries TRBV2 and TRBJ1-4; D not certain. This CDR3 comprises 15 residues. The V end lost 1 base, the J end lost 4 bases, and 10 bases lay between the germline ends. CDR1 and CDR2 (germline): SNHLY, FYNNEI. For the CDR3, the DNA is TGTGCCAGCAGTGAAGATAGTTCTGGTAATGAAAAACTGTTTTTT. Its translation: CASSEDSSGNEKLFF.

CDR3 residues: CASSGPGSEEQYF. CDR3 bases: TGCGCCAGCAGCGGCCCAGGGTCTGAAGAGCAGTACTTC. The rearrangement links TRBV5-1 to TRBJ2-7; D perhaps matches TRBD1 (5 bases). Trimming left V 4 bases short and J 7 bases short, with 15 bases between. This CDR3 has 13 amino acids. The germline V gene encodes CDR1 SGHRS and CDR2 YFSETQ.

This clonotype was counted between two and nine times. V usage is TRBV9 and J usage is TRBJ2-5; 7 nucleotides align to TRBD2. CDR1 and CDR2 from the germline V gene are SGDLS and YYNGEE. The CDR3 is made up of 16 amino acids. After removal of 3 bases from V and 1 base from J, the junction contained 9 bases not matched to a gene. Written as DNA, the CDR3 is TGTGCCAGCAGCGCTCCGACCGGGGGGTCCCAAGAGACCCAGTACTTC. Its protein product is CASSAPTGGSQETQYF.

V is TRBV6-1 and J is TRBJ1-2, with a weak D call TRBD1 (6 bases). This CDR3 has 14 amino acids. The germline gives CDR1 MNHNS, CDR2 SASEGT. V dropped 7 bases and J dropped 8 bases, with 20 bases sitting between them. CDR3 in DNA: TGTGCCAGCACCCGGCCCGGGGGCTTGGACGGCTACACCTTC. This translates into CASTRPGGLDGYTF.

This clonotype was detected a few times. CDR3 sequence (DNA): TGTGCCAGCAGCCCTCTTGTTACAGGCGGCTTCCAAGAGACCCAGTACTTC. Protein sequence: CASSPLVTGGFQETQYF. The rearrangement links TRBV4-2 to TRBJ2-5; perhaps TRBD1 as D (5 bases). The V end was cut by 4 bases, the J end by 1 base, with 19 bases between. CDR3 size: 17 residues. CDR1 LGHNA and CDR2 YNFKEQ come from the germline V gene.

In its sample, this clonotype was seen a few times. The chain carries TRBV30 and TRBJ1-2; D is unresolved. This CDR3 comprises 13 residues. V was pared by 2 bases and J by 8 bases, with 15 bases between. Germline-derived CDR1 and CDR2 are GTSNPN and SVGIG (reference sequence). This CDR3 reads CAWSLYGSKGYTF. For the CDR3, the DNA is TGTGCCTGGAGTCTGTACGGTTCAAAGGGCTACACCTTC. Full variable domain (missing parts from reference TRBV30 and TRBJ1-2): SQTIHQWPATLVQPVGSPLSLECTVEGTSNPNLYWYRQAAGRGLQLLFYSVGIGQISSEVPQNLSASRPQDRQFILSSKKLLLSDSGFYLCAWSLYGSKGYTFGSGTRLTVV.

This rearrangement joins TRBV19 to TRBJ1-5; 8 bases are shared with TRBD1. Germline loops: CDR1 LNHDA, CDR2 SQIVND (reference sequence). The length of the CDR3 is 15 residues. V lost 7 bases and J lost 6; bases outside the gene matches: 11. The CDR3 nucleotides read TGTGCCAGTAATTCCGGGACAGGAGATTTTCAGCCCCAGCATTTT. It is translated as CASNSGTGDFQPQHF. The full variable domain, rest sourced from reference TRBV19 and TRBJ1-5, is DGGITQSPKYLFRKEGQNVTLSCEQNLNHDAMYWYRQDPGQGLRLIYYSQIVNDFQKGDIAEGYSVSREKKESFPLTVTSAQKNPTAFYLCASNSGTGDFQPQHFGDGTRLSIL.

For this clonotype: A much larger clone lies a single base off, so this may be a read error. The rearrangement uses TRBV7-2 and TRBJ2-1; TRBD1 is a possible D gene (6 bases). V was shortened by 5 bases and J by 3 bases, with 8 bases between the two germline ends. Per the germline V gene, CDR1 is SGHTA and CDR2 is FQGNSA. The length of the CDR3 is 13 residues. The CDR3 reads CASSRGHYNEQFF. CDR3 in DNA: TGTGCCAGCAGCCGGGGACACTACAATGAGCAGTTCTTC.

This clonotype was seen more than once but under ten times. The rearrangement joins TRBV15 to TRBJ1-2; D ambiguous. The CDR3 is 17 amino acids. The V gene's germline CDR1 is LNHNV and CDR2 YYDKDF (reference sequence). V was clipped by 0 bases and J by 8 bases, with 22 bases between them. CDR3 nucleotide sequence: TGTGCCACCAGCAGAGATAGGCCCTCTCGGCGATCGCGCGGCTACACCTTC. It codes for CATSRDRPSRRSRGYTF.

This clonotype was observed a handful of times. The chain carries TRBV20-1 and TRBJ2-5, with D possibly being TRBD1 (5 bases). Germline loops: CDR1 DFQATT, CDR2 SNEGSKA (reference sequence). The CDR3 spans 13 residues. Trimming took off 6 bases at V and 5 bases at J, with 16 bases between the two ends. The CDR3, as DNA: TGCAGTGCCGTGCAGGGTGTGGGGGAGACCCAGTACTTC. It yields the protein CSAVQGVGETQYF.

The rearrangement links TRBV29-1 to TRBJ1-1, with 7 nucleotides matching TRBD1. J was trimmed by 0 bases and V by 5 bases; bases with no gene match: 3. The CDR3 is made up of 13 amino acids. Germline V gene data show CDR1 as SQVTM and CDR2 as ANQGSEA. The CDR3 DNA sequence: TGCAGCGTTACGACAGGGATGAACACTGAAGCTTTCTTT. Residues: CSVTTGMNTEAFF.

In this sample, this clonotype turned up a few times. The V and J genes are TRBV4-1 and TRBJ2-3; 10 nucleotides line up with TRBD1. The length of the CDR3 is 18 residues. The germline gives CDR1 MGHRA, CDR2 YSYEKL. With V trimmed by 4 bases and J by 2 bases, 12 bases remained unmatched. CDR3 sequence: CASSRGDRGVIFTDTQYF. The CDR3 nucleotides read TGCGCCAGCAGCCGTGGGGACAGGGGTGTTATTTTCACAGATACGCAGTATTTT.

The CDR3 nucleotides are TGTGCCAGCAGCTTAGGCGTTGGGGGACAAGAGACCCAGTACTTC. This encodes CASSLGVGGQETQYF. The chain combines TRBV7-3 with TRBJ2-5; D is perhaps TRBD1 or TRBD2 (5 bases each). Trimming left V 2 bases short and J 2 bases short, with 12 bases between. This CDR3 contains 15 residues. Germline V gene lookup returns CDR1 SGHTA and CDR2 FQGTGA.

The rearrangement links TRBV29-1 to TRBJ2-7; no clear D gene. The germline gives CDR1 SQVTM, CDR2 ANQGSEA. CDR3 length: 13 amino acids. V was pared by 0 bases and J by 3 bases, with 9 bases between. CDR3 amino acids: CSVEDADVYEQYF. The CDR3 DNA sequence: TGCAGCGTTGAAGACGCGGACGTCTACGAGCAGTACTTC.

This clonotype was seen more than once but under ten times. The CDR3 DNA is TGTGCCAGCAGCCAAGCGATTTCCCTGTGGGGCTACACCTTC. Protein product: CASSQAISLWGYTF. The chain joins TRBV3-1 to TRBJ1-2, with D unclear. The CDR3 consists of 14 residues. Germline loops: CDR1 LGHDT, CDR2 YNNKEL (reference sequence). V lost 1 base to trimming and J lost 8 bases, with 14 bases between them.

The chain employs TRBV7-8 and TRBJ1-2; D may be TRBD1 (5 bases). Trimming cost V 4 bases and J 8 bases, with 17 bases left between them. The CDR3 spans 14 residues. CDR1 is SGHVS and CDR2 is FQNEAQ in the germline V gene. CDR3 coding DNA: TGTGCCAGCAGCTCCGGAACAGGTTATGAAGGCTACACCTTC. Translated: CASSSGTGYEGYTF. Supplemented by reference TRBV7-8 and TRBJ1-2, the full variable domain reads GAGVSQSPRYKVAKRGQDVALRCDPISGHVSLFWYQQALGQGPEFLTYFQNEAQLDKSGLPSDRFFAERPEGSVSTLKIQRTQQEDSAVYLCASSSGTGYEGYTFGSGTRLTVV.